Listed here are 32 T cell receptor beta chains from one sample, sequenced in a study of T cells in Graves' hyperthyroidism and ophthalmopathy. There were TCR beta CDR3 regions amplified from RNA transcripts. During a first-round RT-PCR of the TCR CDR3, the HTBI primer set was used. TCRdb re-derived calls from the multiplex PCR reads in MiXCR, one entry per CDR3 protein. The repertoire consists of a few hundred thousand distinct CDR3 sequences, with 12% to 15% occurring once and the leading ten covering roughly 35%. Sequencing input: blood. These receptors were collected from a woman in her 40s with Graves' ophthalmopathy.

This clonotype has ten or more counts. The chain links TRBV27 to TRBJ1-1; D remains unclear. V lost 7 bases, J lost 7 bases, and 16 bases lay in between. Looked up from germline, CDR1 is MNHEY and CDR2 is SMNVEV (reference sequence). The CDR3 spans 13 residues. Here the CDR3 DNA reads TGTGCCAGCAAAATTTTAGGGATCAATGAAGCTTTCTTT. Its protein is CASKILGINEAFF.

This clonotype was recorded a few times. The V gene is TRBV5-1, the J gene TRBJ1-2; 7 bases agree with TRBD1. This CDR3 region has 15 residues. The germline V gene encodes CDR1 SGHRS and CDR2 YFSETQ. J lost 2 bases, V lost 5 bases, and 9 bases had no gene match. The CDR3: CASRFGQERNYGYTF. In DNA, the CDR3 is TGCGCCAGCAGGTTTGGACAGGAACGAAACTATGGCTACACCTTC.

The sample holds many counts of this clonotype. The chain employs TRBV19 and TRBJ2-4; D is uncertain. Germline assignment: CDR1 LNHDA and CDR2 SQIVND (reference sequence). The CDR3 has 17 residues. V was trimmed by 3 bases and J by 0 bases, leaving 15 bases between them. This CDR3 reads CASSISGSPGAKNIQYF. CDR3 sequence (DNA): TGTGCCAGTAGTATTTCGGGCAGCCCGGGAGCCAAAAACATTCAGTACTTC.

The table lists this clonotype with a few counts. The chain recombines TRBV5-1 with TRBJ1-5; weak D call: TRBD1 (6 bases). Germline lookup yields CDR1 SGHRS and CDR2 YFSETQ. This CDR3 has 15 amino acids. Trimming pared 1 base from V and 3 bases from J, leaving 11 bases between. The DNA for the CDR3 is TGCGCCAGCAGCTTGATGGGGGGCTACAATCAGCCCCAGCATTTT. The encoded protein is CASSLMGGYNQPQHF.

This sequence joins TRBV2 and TRBJ2-1, with D tentatively TRBD2 (7 bases). CDR1 SNHLY and CDR2 FYNNEI come from the germline V gene. Trimming shortened V by 4 bases and J by 2 bases, and 27 bases separated the two germline ends. This CDR3 spans 20 amino acids. The CDR3 protein is CASSGPRGGARNYAYNEQFF. The CDR3 nucleotides read TGTGCCAGCAGTGGGCCACGTGGGGGGGCCCGGAACTACGCCTACAATGAGCAGTTCTTC.

This clonotype was detected a few times. The J gene is TRBJ2-5, the V gene TRBV15, with D perhaps TRBD1 (5 bases). CDR3 length: 15 amino acids. The ends were cut back, 0 bases at V and 5 bases at J, with 13 bases in the middle. The V gene's germline CDR1 is LNHNV and CDR2 YYDKDF (reference sequence). CDR3 loop: CATSRDNLKGETQYF. The DNA for the CDR3 is TGTGCCACCAGCAGAGATAACCTTAAGGGGGAGACCCAGTACTTC.

This clonotype was counted only a few times. The chain combines TRBV5-1 with TRBJ1-2, with TRBD1 matching over 12 bases. This CDR3 comprises 14 residues. After removal of 7 bases from V and 7 bases from J, the junction contained 8 bases not matched to a gene. Germline V gene sequence: CDR1 SGHRS, CDR2 YFSETQ. The CDR3: CASGEPGQGAGYTF. The DNA for the CDR3 is TGCGCCAGCGGTGAACCGGGACAGGGGGCTGGCTACACCTTC.

This clonotype was observed at least ten times. The V and J genes are TRBV3-1 and TRBJ2-7, with unresolved D. V was shortened by 3 bases and J by 2 bases, with 11 bases between the two germline ends. The CDR3 sequence is 14 residues long. In germline, CDR1 is LGHDT, CDR2 YNNKEL (reference sequence). CDR3 region: CASSQQAVTYEQYF. DNA of the CDR3: TGTGCCAGCAGCCAGCAAGCAGTAACCTACGAGCAGTACTTC.

This clonotype has at least ten counts. The V gene is TRBV19, the J gene TRBJ2-1; 7 bases agree with TRBD2. The germline V gene has CDR1 LNHDA and CDR2 SQIVND (reference sequence). The J segment lost 0 bases and the V segment lost 3 bases, leaving 8 bases of the junction unmatched. The CDR3 has 17 residues. Here the CDR3 DNA reads TGTGCCAGTAGTATCTGGGAGGGAGGGACCTCCTACAATGAGCAGTTCTTC. Translation gives CASSIWEGGTSYNEQFF.

There are many counts of this clonotype. The rearrangement joins TRBV7-8 to TRBJ1-5, with TRBD1 matching 9 bases. The CDR3 sequence is 15 residues long. The germline V gene encodes CDR1 SGHVS and CDR2 FQNEAQ. The V gene end was trimmed by 1 base and the J gene end by 5 bases; junction bases not matched to a gene: 3. This chain's CDR3 is CASSLEGTGYQPQHF. The CDR3, as DNA: TGTGCCAGCAGCTTAGAGGGGACAGGGTATCAGCCCCAGCATTTT.

The chain uses TRBV30 and TRBJ1-5; 12 bases match TRBD1. CDR3 size: 16 residues. With V trimmed by 0 bases and J by 6 bases, 6 bases remained unmatched. Germline CDR1 and CDR2: GTSNPN and SVGIG (reference sequence). CDR3 sequence reads: CAWSVPGTGGGQPQHF. The DNA for the CDR3 is TGTGCCTGGAGTGTACCCGGGACAGGGGGCGGTCAGCCCCAGCATTTT.

The V and J genes are TRBV5-1 and TRBJ1-1; no firm D call. Trimming shortened V by 7 bases and J by 1 base, and 14 bases separated the two germline ends. Per the germline V gene, CDR1 is SGHRS and CDR2 is YFSETQ. This CDR3 spans 14 amino acids. The chain's CDR3 is CASGKSKGNTEAFF. CDR3 sequence (DNA): TGCGCCAGCGGGAAAAGCAAGGGGAACACTGAAGCTTTCTTT.

This clonotype has ten or more counts. V and J are TRBV6-1 and TRBJ2-1, with TRBD1 matching 7 bases. The germline CDR1 and CDR2 sequences are MNHNS and SASEGT. The V and J ends lost 5 bases and 3 bases, in that order; junction bases with no gene match: 10. The length of the CDR3 is 16 residues. The CDR3 reads CASSKQTGRGYNEQFF. The CDR3 DNA reads TGTGCCAGCAGTAAACAGACAGGGAGAGGCTACAATGAGCAGTTCTTC.

This clonotype has only a few counts. It may be a read error: a sequence one base away is much more abundant. The rearrangement joins TRBV11-2 to TRBJ2-2, with 9 bases that match TRBD1. CDR1 SGHAT and CDR2 FQNNGV come from the germline V gene. The CDR3 totals 14 residues. The CDR3 DNA sequence: TGTGTCAGCAGCGAGACAGGGGGCACCGGGGAGCTGTTTTTT. As protein: CVSSETGGTGELFF.

This clonotype was picked up many times. This sequence joins TRBV2 and TRBJ1-3; D is unclear. In germline, CDR1 is SNHLY, CDR2 FYNNEI. There are 14 residues in the CDR3. V dropped 3 bases and J dropped 1 base, with 7 bases sitting between them. CDR3 in DNA: TGTGCCAGCAGTGAGGGGAGTTCTGGAAACACCATATATTTT. It yields the protein CASSEGSSGNTIYF. Using reference TRBV2 and TRBJ1-3 for the parts outside the CDR3, the full variable domain is EPEVTQTPSHQVTQMGQEVILRCVPISNHLYFYWYRQILGQKVEFLVSFYNNEISEKSEIFDDQFSVERPDGSNFTLKIRSTKLEDSAMYFCASSEGSSGNTIYFGEGSWLTVV.

This clonotype was seen repeatedly, ten times or more. V gene TRBV5-1 combines with J gene TRBJ2-1, with a tentative D call TRBD1 (5 bases). With 4 bases removed from V and 6 bases from J, the gap between germline ends came to 20 bases. CDR1 and CDR2 (germline): SGHRS, YFSETQ. The CDR3 totals 16 residues. The DNA of the CDR3 is TGCGCCAGCAGCAACCTAGGGGTCGCGGCTACCAATGAGCAGTTCTTC. It translates to CASSNLGVAATNEQFF.

The chain couples TRBV5-1 to TRBJ1-6; 8 bases are shared with TRBD1. There are 16 residues in the CDR3. Trimming cost V 2 bases and J 6 bases; bases outside gene matches: 7. Germline CDR1 is SGHRS and CDR2 is YFSETQ. In DNA form, the CDR3 reads TGCGCCAGCAGCTTAAACAGGGGGTTCGGTAATTCACCCCTCCACTTT. This gives the protein CASSLNRGFGNSPLHF.

This clonotype was seen at least ten times. The gene calls are TRBV11-2 and TRBJ2-3; weak D call: TRBD1 (6 bases). Germline V CDR1 and CDR2: SGHAT, FQNNGV. This CDR3 is built from 16 residues. Deletions cut 5 bases from V and 0 bases from J, with 15 bases between. The CDR3, as DNA: TGTGCCAGCAGCAAAACTGCCCAGGGGAGCACAGATACGCAGTATTTT. It is translated as CASSKTAQGSTDTQYF.

The CDR3 coding sequence is TGTGCCAGTAGTATCGACAGGGTGTGGACCGGGGAGCTGTTTTTT. This sequence encodes CASSIDRVWTGELFF. This chain uses TRBV19 with TRBJ2-2, with 7 positions matching TRBD1. V lost 3 bases to trimming and J lost 5 bases; unmatched junction nucleotides: 6. The CDR3 consists of 15 residues. Germline lookup yields CDR1 LNHDA and CDR2 SQIVND (reference sequence).

This clonotype was detected many times. CDR3 DNA sequence: TGTGCCAGCCGACCGGGGGGATTTGGCTACACCTTC. Its protein is CASRPGGFGYTF. The chain couples TRBV28 to TRBJ1-2, with a possible D match to TRBD1 (5 bases). V was shortened by 8 bases and J by 7 bases, with 14 bases between the two germline ends. Germline CDR1 reads MDHEN; CDR2 reads SYDVKM. The CDR3 is 12 amino acids.

This clonotype has at least ten counts. The rearrangement joins TRBV11-3 to TRBJ2-2; D remains ambiguous. The CDR3 is 13 amino acids. Germline lookup yields CDR1 SGHNT and CDR2 YENEEA. The V and J ends lost 1 base and 5 bases respectively, with 5 bases between them. In DNA, the CDR3 is TGTGCCAGCAGCTTAGTTCGGACCGGGGAGCTGTTTTTT. This codes for CASSLVRTGELFF.

This clonotype was seen many times. V is TRBV19 and J is TRBJ2-7; TRBD1 might be the D (5 bases). Germline assignment: CDR1 LNHDA and CDR2 SQIVND (reference sequence). V was trimmed by 6 bases and J by 1 base, leaving 16 bases between them. This CDR3 region has 15 residues. Here the CDR3 DNA reads TGTGCCAGTAGCTCCCCCTGGGGCAGTTCCTACGAGCAGTACTTC. It codes for CASSSPWGSSYEQYF.

This clonotype occurred many times. The chain has TRBV5-4 and TRBJ2-1; TRBD1 matches at 10 bases. The CDR3 extends over 15 amino acids. Germline V gives CDR1 SGHNT, CDR2 YYREEE (reference sequence). J gave up 8 bases and V 4 bases, and 9 bases lay outside the gene matches. The CDR3 loop is CASSVGQGGIDEQFF. CDR3 nucleotides: TGTGCCAGCAGCGTAGGACAGGGGGGGATCGATGAGCAGTTCTTC. The full variable domain, in which reference TRBV5-4 and TRBJ2-1 provide the parts outside the CDR3, is ETGVTQSPTHLIKTRGQQVTLRCSSQSGHNTVSWYQQALGQGPQFIFQYYREEENGRGNFPPRFSGLQFPNYSSELNVNALELDDSALYLCASSVGQGGIDEQFFGPGTRLTVL.

The rearrangement joins TRBV5-6 to TRBJ2-3; D ambiguous. This CDR3 is 14 amino acids long. The germline gives CDR1 SGHDT, CDR2 YYEEEE. Trimming took off 0 bases at V and 8 bases at J, with 13 bases between the two ends. This chain's CDR3 is CASSLGFAGGTQYF. Written as DNA, the CDR3 is TGTGCCAGCAGCTTGGGATTTGCCGGCGGTACGCAGTATTTT.

This clonotype was observed many times. The V call is TRBV6-2 or TRBV6-3, the J call TRBJ2-7; tentatively, D is TRBD2 (6 bases). CDR3 length: 14 residues. Between the trimmed V and J ends, which lost 2 bases and 1 base, there was a span of 9 bases. CDR1 is MNHEY and CDR2 is SVGEGT in the germline V gene. For the CDR3, the DNA is TGTGCCAGCAGTTACGGGACTTCTTCCTACGAGCAGTACTTC. This gives the protein CASSYGTSSYEQYF.

Ten or more counts support this clonotype. This chain links TRBV10-3 with TRBJ2-1; 7 nucleotides align to TRBD2. Per germline, CDR1 ENHRY and CDR2 SYGVKD. Trimming at V came to 3 bases and at J to 7 bases, leaving 6 bases not matched to a gene. The CDR3 length is 14 residues. CDR3 in DNA: TGTGCCATCAGTGACGGGGGGTGGGTGAATGAGCAGTTCTTC. Translated: CAISDGGWVNEQFF.

This clonotype was detected ten times or more. The chain uses TRBV7-9 and TRBJ2-3, with 11 nucleotides matching TRBD2. The CDR3 consists of 17 residues. Germline V gives CDR1 SEHNR, CDR2 FQNEAQ (reference sequence). Trimming cost V 5 bases and J 2 bases; bases outside gene matches: 9. CDR3 in amino acids: CASSPLGLAGATDTQYF. In DNA form, the CDR3 reads TGTGCCAGCAGCCCCTTAGGACTAGCGGGTGCCACAGATACGCAGTATTTT.

With respect to this clonotype: This may stem from a read error, because a much larger clone lies one nucleotide away. For the CDR3, the DNA is TGTGCCACAAGGGGAACCGGGAACACTGGAGCTTTCTTT. Its protein product is CATRGTGNTGAFF. The rearrangement links TRBV2 to TRBJ1-1; D possibly corresponds to TRBD1 (5 bases). The CDR3 loop spans 13 amino acids. Germline V gene sequence: CDR1 SNHLY, CDR2 FYNNEI.

This clonotype came up many times. V usage is TRBV7-8 and J usage is TRBJ2-1; D possibly corresponds to TRBD2 (6 bases). Germline CDR1 reads SGHVS; CDR2 reads FQNEAQ. Trimming shortened V by 6 bases and J by 9 bases, and 12 bases separated the two germline ends. The CDR3 length is 12 residues. CDR3 bases: TGTGCCAGCAGTTACTTTAGCGGTGAGCAGTTCTTC. Protein sequence: CASSYFSGEQFF.

This clonotype has ten or more counts. The chain has TRBV3-1 and TRBJ2-1, with a tentative D call TRBD1 (6 bases). From germline, CDR1 is LGHDT and CDR2 YNNKEL (reference sequence). The CDR3 length is 17 residues. The ends were cut back, 0 bases at V and 4 bases at J, with 16 bases in the middle. In DNA form, the CDR3 reads TGTGCCAGCAGCCAAGAGGCAGGCAGGGGCCCGTACAATGAGCAGTTCTTC. Amino acid sequence: CASSQEAGRGPYNEQFF.

This rearrangement joins TRBV19 to TRBJ1-2; 8 bases fit TRBD1. This CDR3 is built from 15 residues. Germline CDR1 is LNHDA and CDR2 is SQIVND (reference sequence). V dropped 7 bases and J dropped 4; count of bases not matched to a gene: 11. CDR3 nucleotides: TGTGCCAGTATACGAAGGACAGGGACGATCTATGGCTACACCTTC. Its protein is CASIRRTGTIYGYTF.

The rearrangement uses TRBV24-1 and TRBJ1-5; D gene uncertain. Trimming cost V 5 bases and J 1 base, with 8 bases left between them. The CDR3 is 14 residues long. CDR1 is KGHDR and CDR2 is SFDVKD in the germline V gene. The CDR3, as DNA: TGTGCCACCAGTGGAGGGTTCAGCAATCAGCCCCAGCATTTT. Translation: CATSGGFSNQPQHF.